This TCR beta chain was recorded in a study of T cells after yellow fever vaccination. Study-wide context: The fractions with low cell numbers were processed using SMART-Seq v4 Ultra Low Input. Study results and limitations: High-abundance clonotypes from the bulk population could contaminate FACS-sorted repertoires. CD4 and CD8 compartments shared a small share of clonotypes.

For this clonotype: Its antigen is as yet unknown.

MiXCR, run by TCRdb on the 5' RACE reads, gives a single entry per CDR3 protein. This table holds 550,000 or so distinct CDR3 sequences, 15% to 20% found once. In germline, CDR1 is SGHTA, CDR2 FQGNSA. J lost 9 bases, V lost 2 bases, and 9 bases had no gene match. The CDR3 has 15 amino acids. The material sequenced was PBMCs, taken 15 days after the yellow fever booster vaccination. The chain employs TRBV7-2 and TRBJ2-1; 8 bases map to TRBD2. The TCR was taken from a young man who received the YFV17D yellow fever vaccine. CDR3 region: CASSLNGRAKFEQFF. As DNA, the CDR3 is TGTGCCAGCAGCTTAAACGGGAGGGCCAAATTTGAGCAGTTCTTC.